This T cell receptor beta chain derives from a study of blood T cell repertoires in COVID-19. As for the study in general: Acute and convalescent COVID-19 specimens originated in the United States, Italy and Spain. The cDNA or gDNA used as material had been derived from T cells, B-cell-depleted T cells, or PBMCs.

How the authors handled the data: Reference gene primer amplification yielded estimated nucleated cell counts. Repertoires were generated with immunoSEQ multiplex PCR, while TCRdb's copy carries only in-frame clones and drops some. That table supplies the V and J calls and clone size; D and trimming were determined from the DNA. This sample has fewer than 150,000 clones, with around 85% found just once. The CDR3 covers 20 residues. The chain joins TRBV21-1 to TRBJ2-3; no DNA check was done on the table's D call, TRBD2. TRBV21-1 is marked as a pseudogene. The sequenced sample consisted of peripheral blood. The TCR sequence derives from a woman in her forties or fifties who had recovered from COVID-19. CDR3 protein: CANQQNPVFLAGLPTDTQYF. The CDR3 DNA reads as TGTGCCAACCAGCAAAATCCGGTCTTTCTAGCGGGACTACCTACAGATACGCAGTATTTT.